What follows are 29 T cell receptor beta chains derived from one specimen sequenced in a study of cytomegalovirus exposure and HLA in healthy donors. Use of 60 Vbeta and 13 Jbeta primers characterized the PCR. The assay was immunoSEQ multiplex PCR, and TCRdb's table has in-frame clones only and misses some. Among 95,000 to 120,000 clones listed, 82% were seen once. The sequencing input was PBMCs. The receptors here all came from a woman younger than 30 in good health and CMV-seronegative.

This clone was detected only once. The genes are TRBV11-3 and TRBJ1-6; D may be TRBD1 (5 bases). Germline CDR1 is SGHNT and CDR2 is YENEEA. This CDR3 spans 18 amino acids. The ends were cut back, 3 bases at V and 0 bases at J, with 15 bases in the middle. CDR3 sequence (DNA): TGTGCCAGCAGCTTCCCCAGGCGGGGGAGCTCCTATAATTCACCCCTCCACTTT. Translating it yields CASSFPRRGSSYNSPLHF.

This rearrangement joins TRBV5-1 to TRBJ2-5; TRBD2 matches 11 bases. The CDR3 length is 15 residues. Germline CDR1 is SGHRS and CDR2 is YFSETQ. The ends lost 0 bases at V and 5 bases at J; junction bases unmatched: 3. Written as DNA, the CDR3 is TGCGCCAGCAGCTTGGTAGCGGGAGGGCGGGAGACCCAGTACTTC. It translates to CASSLVAGGRETQYF. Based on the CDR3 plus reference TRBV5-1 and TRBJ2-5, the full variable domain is KAGVTQTPRYLIKTRGQQVTLSCSPISGHRSVSWYQQTPGQGLQFLFEYFSETQRNKGNFPGRFSGRQFSNSRSEMNVSTLELGDSALYLCASSLVAGGRETQYFGPGTRLLVL.

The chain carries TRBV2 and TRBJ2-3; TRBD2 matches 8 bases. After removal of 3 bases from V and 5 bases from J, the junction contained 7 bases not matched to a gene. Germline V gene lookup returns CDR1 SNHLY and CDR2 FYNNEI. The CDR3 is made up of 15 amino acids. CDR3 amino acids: CASSDGGAEVDTQYF. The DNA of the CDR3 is TGTGCCAGCAGTGACGGGGGGGCCGAAGTAGATACGCAGTATTTT.

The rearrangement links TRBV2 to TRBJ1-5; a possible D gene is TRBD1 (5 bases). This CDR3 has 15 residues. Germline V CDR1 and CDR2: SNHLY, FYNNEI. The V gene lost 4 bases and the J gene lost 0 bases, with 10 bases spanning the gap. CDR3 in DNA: TGTGCCAGCAGTGTTTCGGGGGATAGCAATCAGCCCCAGCATTTT. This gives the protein CASSVSGDSNQPQHF.

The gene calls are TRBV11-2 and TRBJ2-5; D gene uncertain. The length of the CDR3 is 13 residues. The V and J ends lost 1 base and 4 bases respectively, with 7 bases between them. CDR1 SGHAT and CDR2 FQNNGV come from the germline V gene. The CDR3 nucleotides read TGTGCCAGCAGCTTAGGTAGTGGAGAGACCCAGTACTTC. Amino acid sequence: CASSLGSGETQYF.

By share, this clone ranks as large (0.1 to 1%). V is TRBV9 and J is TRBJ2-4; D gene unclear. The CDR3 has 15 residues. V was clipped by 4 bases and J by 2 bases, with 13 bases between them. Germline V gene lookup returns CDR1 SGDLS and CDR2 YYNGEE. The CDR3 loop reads CASSIDGLPKNIQYF. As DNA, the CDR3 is TGTGCCAGCAGCATAGACGGTCTACCCAAAAACATTCAGTACTTC.

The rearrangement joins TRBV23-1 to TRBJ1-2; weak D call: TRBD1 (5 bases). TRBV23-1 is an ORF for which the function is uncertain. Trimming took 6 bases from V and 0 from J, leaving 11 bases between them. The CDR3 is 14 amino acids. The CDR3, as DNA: TGCGCCAGCAGGGGAAGGGGCCCTAACTATGGCTACACCTTC. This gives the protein CASRGRGPNYGYTF.

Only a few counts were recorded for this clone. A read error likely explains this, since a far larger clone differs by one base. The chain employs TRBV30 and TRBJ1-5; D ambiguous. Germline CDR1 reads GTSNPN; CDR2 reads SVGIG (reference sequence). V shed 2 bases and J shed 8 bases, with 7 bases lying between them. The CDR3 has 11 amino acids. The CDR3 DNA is TGTGCCTGGAGTACGGGAGAGCCCCAGCATTTT. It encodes CAWSTGEPQHF.

The CDR3 region is CASSSRQGARETQYF. The CDR3, as DNA: TGTGCCAGCAGCTCCCGACAGGGGGCACGAGAGACCCAGTACTTC. The chain joins TRBV11-3 to TRBJ2-5; 10 nucleotides match TRBD1. The germline gives CDR1 SGHNT, CDR2 YENEEA. The CDR3 consists of 15 residues. Trimming at V came to 4 bases and at J to 4 bases, leaving 6 bases not matched to a gene. The full variable domain, its missing parts supplied by reference TRBV11-3 and TRBJ2-5, is EAGVVQSPRYKIIEKKQPVAFWCNPISGHNTLYWYLQNLGQGPELLIRYENEEAVDDSQLPKDRFSAERLKGVDSTLKIQPAELGDSAVYLCASSSRQGARETQYFGPGTRLLVL.

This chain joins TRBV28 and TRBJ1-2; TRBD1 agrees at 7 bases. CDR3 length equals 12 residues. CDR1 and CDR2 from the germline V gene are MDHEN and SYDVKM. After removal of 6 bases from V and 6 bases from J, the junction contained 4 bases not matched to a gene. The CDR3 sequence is CASRTGDHGYTF. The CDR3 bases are TGTGCCAGCAGAACAGGGGACCATGGCTACACCTTC.

The CDR3 bases are TGTGCCAGCAGTTACTCCAGAACAGGGGGCTTGCAGACCCAGTACTTC. It codes for CASSYSRTGGLQTQYF. This sequence joins TRBV6-5 and TRBJ2-5; 9 bases match TRBD1. The CDR3 spans 16 residues. J gave up 6 bases and V 0 bases, and 8 bases lay outside the gene matches. Germline CDR1 and CDR2: MNHEY and SVGAGI.

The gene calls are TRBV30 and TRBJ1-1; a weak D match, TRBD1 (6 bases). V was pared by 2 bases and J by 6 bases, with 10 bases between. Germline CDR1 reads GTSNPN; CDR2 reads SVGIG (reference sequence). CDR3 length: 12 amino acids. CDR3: CAWSPGGPEAFF. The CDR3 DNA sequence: TGTGCCTGGAGTCCTGGGGGCCCTGAAGCTTTCTTT.

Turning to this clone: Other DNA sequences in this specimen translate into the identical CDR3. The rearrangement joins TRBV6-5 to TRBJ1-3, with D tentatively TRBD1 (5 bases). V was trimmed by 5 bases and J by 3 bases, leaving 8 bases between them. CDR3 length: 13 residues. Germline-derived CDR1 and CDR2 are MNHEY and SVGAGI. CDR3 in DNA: TGTGCCAGCAGTCGGGGGGTTGGAAACACCATATATTTT. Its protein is CASSRGVGNTIYF.

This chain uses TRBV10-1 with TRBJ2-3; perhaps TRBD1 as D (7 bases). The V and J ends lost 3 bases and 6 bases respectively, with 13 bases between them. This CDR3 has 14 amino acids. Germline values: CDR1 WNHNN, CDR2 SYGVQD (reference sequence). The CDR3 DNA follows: TGCGCCAGCAGTGACAGGGGGACTGGGGATACGCAGTATTTT. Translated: CASSDRGTGDTQYF.

The chain's CDR3 is CASSLVGAGGNEQFF. The DNA for the CDR3 is TGTGCCAGCAGCTTAGTAGGGGCCGGGGGCAATGAGCAGTTCTTC. This chain uses TRBV13 with TRBJ2-1; D may be TRBD2 (6 bases). V was clipped by 1 base and J by 6 bases, with 13 bases between them. The CDR3 spans 15 residues. Germline lookup yields CDR1 PRHDT and CDR2 FYEKMQ (reference sequence).

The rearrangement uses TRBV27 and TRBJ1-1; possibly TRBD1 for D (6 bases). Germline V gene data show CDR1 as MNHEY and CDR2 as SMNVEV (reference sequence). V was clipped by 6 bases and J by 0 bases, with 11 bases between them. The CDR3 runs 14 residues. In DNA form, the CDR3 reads TGTGCCAGCAGCTGGACAGCTATGAACACTGAAGCTTTCTTT. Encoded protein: CASSWTAMNTEAFF.

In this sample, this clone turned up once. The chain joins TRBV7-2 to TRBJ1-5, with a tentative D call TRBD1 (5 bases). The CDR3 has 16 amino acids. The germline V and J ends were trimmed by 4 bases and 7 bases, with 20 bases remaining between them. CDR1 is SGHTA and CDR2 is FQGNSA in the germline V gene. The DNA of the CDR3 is TGTGCCAGCAGCTCGCTGGGGGGAGAGGGCGAGCAGCCCCAGCATTTT. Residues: CASSSLGGEGEQPQHF.

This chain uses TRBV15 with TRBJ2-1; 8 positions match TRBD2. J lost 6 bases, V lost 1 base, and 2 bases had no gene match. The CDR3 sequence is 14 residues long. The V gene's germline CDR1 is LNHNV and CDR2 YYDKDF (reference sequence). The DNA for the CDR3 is TGTGCCACCAGCAGAGGACTAGCGAGCAATGAGCAGTTCTTC. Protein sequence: CATSRGLASNEQFF.

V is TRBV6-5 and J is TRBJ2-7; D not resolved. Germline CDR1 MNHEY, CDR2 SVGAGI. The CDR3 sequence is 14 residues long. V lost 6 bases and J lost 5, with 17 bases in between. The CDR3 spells CASRGSIRIHEQYF. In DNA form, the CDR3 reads TGTGCCAGCAGGGGCAGTATTCGGATCCACGAGCAGTACTTC.

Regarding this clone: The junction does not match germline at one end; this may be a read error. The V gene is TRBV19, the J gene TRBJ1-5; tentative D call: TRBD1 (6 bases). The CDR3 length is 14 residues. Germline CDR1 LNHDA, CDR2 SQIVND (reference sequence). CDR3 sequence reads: CATSARDTHQPQHF. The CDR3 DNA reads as TGTGCCACTAGTGCGAGGGACACCCATCAGCCCCAGCATTTT. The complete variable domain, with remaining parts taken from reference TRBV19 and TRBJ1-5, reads DGGITQSPKYLFRKEGQNVTLSCEQNLNHDAMYWYRQDPGQGLRLIYYSQIVNDFQKGDIAEGYSVSREKKESFPLTVTSAQKNPTAFYLCATSARDTHQPQHFGDGTRLSIL.

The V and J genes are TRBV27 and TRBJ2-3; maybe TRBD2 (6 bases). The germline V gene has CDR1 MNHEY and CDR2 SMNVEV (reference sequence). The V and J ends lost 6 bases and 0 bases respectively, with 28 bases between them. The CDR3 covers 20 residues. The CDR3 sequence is CASSTLRGTRLSASTDTQYF. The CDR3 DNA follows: TGTGCCAGCAGCACTCTTCGCGGGACCAGATTAAGTGCTAGCACAGATACGCAGTATTTT.

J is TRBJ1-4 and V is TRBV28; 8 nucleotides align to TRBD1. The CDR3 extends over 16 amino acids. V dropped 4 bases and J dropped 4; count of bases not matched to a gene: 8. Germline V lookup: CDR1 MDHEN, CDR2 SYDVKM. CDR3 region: CASSSSTGVGNEKLFF. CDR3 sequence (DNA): TGTGCCAGCAGTTCCTCGACAGGGGTCGGTAATGAAAAACTGTTTTTT.

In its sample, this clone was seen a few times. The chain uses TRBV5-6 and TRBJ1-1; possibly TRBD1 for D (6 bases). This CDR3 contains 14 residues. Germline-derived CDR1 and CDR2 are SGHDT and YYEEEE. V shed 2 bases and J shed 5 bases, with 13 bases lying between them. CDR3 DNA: TGTGCCAGCAGCTTATACAGGGTTAGGACTGAAGCTTTCTTT. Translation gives CASSLYRVRTEAFF.

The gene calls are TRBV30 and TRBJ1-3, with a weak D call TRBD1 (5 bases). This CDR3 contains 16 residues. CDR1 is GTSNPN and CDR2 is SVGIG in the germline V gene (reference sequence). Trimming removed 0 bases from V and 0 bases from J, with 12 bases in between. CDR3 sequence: CAWSVQGAFSGNTIYF. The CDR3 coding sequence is TGTGCCTGGAGTGTACAAGGGGCCTTCTCTGGAAACACCATATATTTT. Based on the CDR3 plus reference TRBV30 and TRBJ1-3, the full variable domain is SQTIHQWPATLVQPVGSPLSLECTVEGTSNPNLYWYRQAAGRGLQLLFYSVGIGQISSEVPQNLSASRPQDRQFILSSKKLLLSDSGFYLCAWSVQGAFSGNTIYFGEGSWLTVV.

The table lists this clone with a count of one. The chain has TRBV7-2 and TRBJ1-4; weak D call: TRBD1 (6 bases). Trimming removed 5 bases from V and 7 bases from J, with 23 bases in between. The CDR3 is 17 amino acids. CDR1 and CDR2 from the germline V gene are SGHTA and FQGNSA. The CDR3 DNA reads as TGTGCCAGCAGCCCACTCCTAACAGGGACAAGAGGTGAAAAACTGTTTTTT. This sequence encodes CASSPLLTGTRGEKLFF.

For the CDR3, the DNA is TGTGCCAGCAGCTTGATCCGCTTAACAGAAACTCTCAACTATGGCTACACCTTC. Residues: CASSLIRLTETLNYGYTF. J is TRBJ1-2 and V is TRBV2; D gene uncertain. This CDR3 spans 18 amino acids. Germline V gene lookup returns CDR1 SNHLY and CDR2 FYNNEI. V was clipped by 6 bases and J by 2 bases, with 25 bases between them.

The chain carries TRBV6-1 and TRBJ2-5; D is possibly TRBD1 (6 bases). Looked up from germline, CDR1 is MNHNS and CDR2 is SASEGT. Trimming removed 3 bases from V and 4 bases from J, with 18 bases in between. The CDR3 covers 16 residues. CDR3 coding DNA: TGTGCCAGCAGTGAGACAGGCGCCCCAACCCGAGAGACCCAGTACTTC. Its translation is CASSETGAPTRETQYF.

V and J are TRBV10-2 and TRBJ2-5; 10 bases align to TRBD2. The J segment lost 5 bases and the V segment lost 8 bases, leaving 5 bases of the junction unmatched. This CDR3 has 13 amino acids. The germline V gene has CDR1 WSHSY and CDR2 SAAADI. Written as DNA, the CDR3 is TGCGCCAGCCGAGCGGGGGGGCGGGAGACCCAGTACTTC. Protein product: CASRAGGRETQYF.

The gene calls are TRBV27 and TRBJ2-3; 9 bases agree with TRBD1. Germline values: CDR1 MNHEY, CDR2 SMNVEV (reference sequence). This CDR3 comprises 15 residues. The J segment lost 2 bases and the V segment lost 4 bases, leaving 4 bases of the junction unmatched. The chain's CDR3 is CASSSTGGATDTQYF. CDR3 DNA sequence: TGTGCCAGCAGTTCGACAGGGGGGGCCACAGATACGCAGTATTTT.